Following are 14 T cell receptor beta chains from one sample sequenced in a study of monozygotic twins with inflammatory bowel disease. TCRdb re-called the 5' RACE reads and catalogs CDR3 proteins one per entry, DNA excluded. The sample totals about 160,000 distinct CDR3 sequences; its top ten clones hold over 2.5%. Sequenced material: blood. These receptors came from a human donor with ulcerative colitis or Crohn's disease, or a healthy co-twin of an affected twin (not recorded which).

The chain is built from TRBV4-1 and TRBJ1-1; TCRdb calls TRBD1, which cannot be checked without DNA. The CDR3 extends over 15 amino acids. Germline assignment: CDR1 MGHRA and CDR2 YSYEKL. The CDR3 sequence is CASSQESGMNTEAFF.

V usage is TRBV10-1 and J usage is TRBJ2-5; TCRdb's D call, TRBD1, is unchecked because there is no DNA. In germline, CDR1 is WNHNN, CDR2 SYGVQD (reference sequence). The CDR3 sequence is 15 residues long. CDR3: CASSEARGTQETQYF.

The chain uses TRBV6-1 and TRBJ2-3; TCRdb calls TRBD1, which cannot be checked without DNA. The length of the CDR3 is 16 residues. Germline V gene data show CDR1 as MNHNS and CDR2 as SASEGT. CDR3 residues: CASRPYRGQEADTQYF.

The chain combines TRBV6-5 with TRBJ2-7. The germline V gene has CDR1 MNHEY and CDR2 SVGAGI. The CDR3 is 12 residues long. The CDR3 protein is CASSNPSYEQYF.

The chain recombines TRBV20-1 with TRBJ1-3; the D call from TCRdb, TRBD1, cannot be confirmed without DNA. The germline V gene has CDR1 DFQATT and CDR2 SNEGSKA (reference sequence). CDR3 length: 16 amino acids. The CDR3 sequence is CSARDQGGPSGNTIYF.

The rearrangement links TRBV3-1 to TRBJ2-7. CDR3 length equals 15 residues. Germline-derived CDR1 and CDR2 are LGHDT and YNNKEL (reference sequence). The chain's CDR3 is CASSQATVSAYEQYF.

This rearrangement joins TRBV24-1 to TRBJ2-7; TCRdb designates TRBD1, a call that cannot be tested without DNA. In germline, CDR1 is KGHDR, CDR2 SFDVKD. This CDR3 region has 12 residues. CDR3: CATSDLHRGQYF.

V usage is TRBV7-3 and J usage is TRBJ1-1. The CDR3 totals 16 residues. Germline assignment: CDR1 SGHTA and CDR2 FQGTGA. The chain's CDR3 is CASSLNGRTMNTEAFF.

This sequence joins TRBV6-5 and TRBJ2-1; TCRdb returns TRBD2, unconfirmable since there is no DNA. This CDR3 has 15 residues. Germline V gene sequence: CDR1 MNHEY, CDR2 SVGAGI. This chain's CDR3 is CASSYSPDYNNEQFF.

The gene calls are TRBV5-1 and TRBJ1-4; without DNA, the TCRdb call of TRBD1 cannot be checked. This CDR3 comprises 16 residues. Germline-derived CDR1 and CDR2 are SGHRS and YFSETQ. The CDR3 is CASGLLGAATNEKLFF.

The rearrangement uses TRBV9 and TRBJ2-7; no DNA is available, so the TRBD1 call from TCRdb remains unchecked. The CDR3 is 14 amino acids. Germline V gene lookup returns CDR1 SGDLS and CDR2 YYNGEE. The CDR3 sequence: CASSVGAQSYEQYF.

The V and J genes are TRBV15 and TRBJ2-1; as DNA is missing, the TRBD1 call by TCRdb cannot be tested. This CDR3 spans 15 amino acids. Looked up from germline, CDR1 is LNHNV and CDR2 is YYDKDF (reference sequence). The CDR3 spells CATSSGTGPYNEQFF.

This chain links TRBV18 with TRBJ1-5; TCRdb indicates TRBD1, and absent DNA this call remains unverified. CDR3 length equals 16 residues. The germline gives CDR1 KGHSH, CDR2 LQKENI. CDR3 residues: CASSPMGRYSNQPQHF. The variable domain in full, completed from reference TRBV18 and TRBJ1-5, reads NAGVMQNPRHLVRRRGQEARLRCSPMKGHSHVYWYRQLPEEGLKFMVYLQKENIIDESGMPKERFSAEFPKEGPSILRIQQVVRGDSAAYFCASSPMGRYSNQPQHFGDGTRLSIL.

This rearrangement joins TRBV10-3 to TRBJ2-1. CDR1 and CDR2 (germline): ENHRY, SYGVKD. The CDR3 has 14 residues. This CDR3 is CAISESLDRNEQFF.